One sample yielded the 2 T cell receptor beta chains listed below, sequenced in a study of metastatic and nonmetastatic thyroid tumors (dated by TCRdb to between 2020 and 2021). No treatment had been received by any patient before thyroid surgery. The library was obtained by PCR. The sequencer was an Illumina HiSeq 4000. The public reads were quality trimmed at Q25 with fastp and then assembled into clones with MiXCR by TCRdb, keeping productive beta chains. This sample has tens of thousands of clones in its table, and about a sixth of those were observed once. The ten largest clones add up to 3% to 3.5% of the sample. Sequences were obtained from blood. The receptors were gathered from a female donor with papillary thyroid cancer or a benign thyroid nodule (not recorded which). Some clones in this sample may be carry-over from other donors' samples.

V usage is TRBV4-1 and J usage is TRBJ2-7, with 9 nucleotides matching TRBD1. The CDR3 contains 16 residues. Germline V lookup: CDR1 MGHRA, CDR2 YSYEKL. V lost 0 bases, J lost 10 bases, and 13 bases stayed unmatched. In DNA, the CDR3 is TGCGCCAGCAGCCAAGAACTGGGACAGGGTCTGTGGGACCAGTACTTC. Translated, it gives CASSQELGQGLWDQYF.

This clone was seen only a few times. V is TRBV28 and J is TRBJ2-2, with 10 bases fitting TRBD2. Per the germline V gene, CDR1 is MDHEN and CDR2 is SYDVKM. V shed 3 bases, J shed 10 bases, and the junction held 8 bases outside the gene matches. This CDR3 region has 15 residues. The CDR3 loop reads CASSFRASGSPELFF. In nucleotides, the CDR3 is TGTGCCAGCAGTTTTCGGGCTAGCGGGAGCCCGGAGCTGTTTTTT.